The present T cell receptor (beta chain) was sequenced within a study of T cells after posttransplantation cyclophosphamide listed by TCRdb under 2016. Some background on the complete study: The study tracked T cell repertoire reconstitution by TRB sequencing after myeloablative bone marrow transplantation using posttransplantation cyclophosphamide as GVHD prophylaxis. Because TRA and TRB clonality were tightly correlated in several samples, subsequent TCR analyses were focused on TRB only. Up to 3 additional blood samples from 2 to 5.2 years after transplant were also TRB-sequenced in 3 patients, as was pretransplant blood from a handful of patients. Antigen receptor sequencing was done on samples from 35 to 40 PTCy-treated patients and from approximately 16 related bone marrow donors of those patients. Blood from all 35 or so PTCy patients with 1-year posttransplant specimens was subjected to TRB sequencing. Public TRB sequences were searched against a database of over 3,000 sequences associated with responses to pathogens, tumor antigens, self-antigens and alloantigens.

This sample's treatment or condition label indicates: high-dose cyclophosphamide on days +3 and +4 as single-agent GVHD prophylaxis. For conditioning, the PTCy patients got busulfan and fludarabine, then a related or unrelated marrow graft, followed by cyclophosphamide on days +3 and +4. PTCy-treated patients came from a prospective multi-institutional clinical trial. Mononuclear cells from peripheral blood and bone marrow were separated by Ficoll-Hypaque density centrifugation and then cryopreserved. Sorting of CD4+ and CD8+ T cells, including naive and memory subsets, was performed by FACS on a FACSAria II. TRB sequencing used genomic DNA with the immunoSEQ assay at survey resolution or the hsTCRB kit. In the original analysis: The immunoSEQ software handled the initial read processing, while the LymphoSeq R package was used for the repertoire analyses. Clonality was computed as 1 minus normalized Shannon entropy; Gini coefficient was also calculated for each TRB dataset. Phenotypes of unsorted samples were inferred by mapping TRB sequences from sorted subsets of the recipient or donor onto unsorted samples of the same recipient. TCRdb holds this immuneACCESS table with in-frame rearrangements only. Some clones are missing; in checked studies, unresolved V genes explain under half, and the rest has no known cause. That table furnishes V, J and clone size, whereas the DNA furnished D and trimming. For this sample there are several thousand clones; 70% to 85% appear just once. The ten most abundant clones make up 25% to 35% of the sample.

Trimming accounts for 0 bases at V and 0 bases at J, while the number of junction bases matched to no gene is 2. From the cysteine up to the phenylalanine, the CDR3 has a length of 16 residues. The sequence is cut down to CDR3 DNA, 48 bases in frame from base 1. CDR1 and CDR2, per the germline V gene (reference sequence), are MNHEY and SMNVEV. A word on this clone: It has no known antigen specificity. Per-base qualities were not stored, and no clone one base away is much larger.

Study-level results and caveats: Across the 35 to 55 patients, TRB clonality was highly associated with recipient CMV seropositivity and CMV reactivation, and diversity with PTCy was similar to that in the CNI/methotrexate controls. Donor-recipient similarity was low at 1-2 months but rose over the first year, and later blood repertoires were often dominated by donor CD8+ memory clones. The TRB repertoires of T cells infiltrating skin or the GI tract showed only limited overlap with the TRB repertoires found in blood.

The source is a female patient in her forties or fifties who received an allogeneic stem cell transplant from a related donor, was CMV-positive, and had no GVHD. After a transplant, some T cells may be of graft donor origin. Recombination joined TRBV27 with TRBJ2-1; TRBD2 matches 7 bases in the middle. The material was CD8+ T cells sorted from PBMCs, obtained around 1,300 days after allogeneic stem cell transplant with posttransplant cyclophosphamide. The nucleotide sequence reads TGTGCCAGCAGTTTATCGCGGGGGAGCTCCTACAATGAGCAGTTCTTC. Its protein is CASSLSRGSSYNEQFF.